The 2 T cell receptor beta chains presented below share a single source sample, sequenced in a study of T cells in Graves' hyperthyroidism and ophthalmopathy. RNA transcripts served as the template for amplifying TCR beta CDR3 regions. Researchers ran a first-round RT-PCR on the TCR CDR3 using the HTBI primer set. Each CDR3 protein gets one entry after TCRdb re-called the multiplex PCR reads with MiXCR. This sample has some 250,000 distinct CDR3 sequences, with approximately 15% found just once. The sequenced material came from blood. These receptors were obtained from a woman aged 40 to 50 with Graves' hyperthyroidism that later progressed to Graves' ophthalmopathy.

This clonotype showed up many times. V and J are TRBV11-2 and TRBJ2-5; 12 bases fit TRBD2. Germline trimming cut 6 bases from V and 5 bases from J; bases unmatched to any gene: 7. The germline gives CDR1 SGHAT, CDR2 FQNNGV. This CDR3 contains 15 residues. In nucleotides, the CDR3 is TGTGCCAGCAGGACGACTAGCGGGAGATCTGAGACCCAGTACTTC. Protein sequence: CASRTTSGRSETQYF.

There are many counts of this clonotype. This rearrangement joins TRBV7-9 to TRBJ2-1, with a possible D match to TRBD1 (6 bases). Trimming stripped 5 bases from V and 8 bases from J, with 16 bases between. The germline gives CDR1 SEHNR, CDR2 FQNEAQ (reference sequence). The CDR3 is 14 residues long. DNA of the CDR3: TGTGCCAGCAGCCATTCAGGGACACCCCATGAGCAGTTCTTC. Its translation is CASSHSGTPHEQFF.